The 32 T cell receptor beta chains in this list originate from one sample, sequenced in a study of blood T cell repertoires in COVID-19. This table comes from immunoSEQ multiplex PCR, and its TCRdb copy is limited to in-frame clones, with some not included. The data contain around 64,000 clones, 65% to 90% of them singletons. The sequenced sample was peripheral blood. Receptors originate from a man in his fifties or sixties with active COVID-19.

J is TRBJ2-3 and V is TRBV24-1; the match to TRBD2 covers 7 bases. The CDR3 is 15 amino acids. CDR1 KGHDR and CDR2 SFDVKD come from the germline V gene. The V and J ends lost 4 bases and 5 bases, in that order; junction bases with no gene match: 8. The CDR3 DNA reads TGTGCCACCAGTGACCCTAGCGGAGGCGTAGATACGCAGTATTTT. Residues: CATSDPSGGVDTQYF.

This chain joins TRBV27 and TRBJ1-6, with D possibly matching TRBD1 (5 bases). This CDR3 has 14 residues. From germline, CDR1 is MNHEY and CDR2 SMNVEV (reference sequence). Trimming pared 3 bases from V and 8 bases from J, leaving 11 bases between. The CDR3 nucleotides read TGTGCCAGCAGTTTTGGGCAGGGTTATTCACCCCTCCACTTT. Its protein product is CASSFGQGYSPLHF.

This clone was recorded only once. The rearrangement links TRBV5-6 to TRBJ2-7; perhaps TRBD2 as D (5 bases). The germline V gene encodes CDR1 SGHDT and CDR2 YYEEEE. The ends were cut back, 4 bases at V and 0 bases at J, with 14 bases in the middle. This CDR3 is built from 15 residues. The CDR3 nucleotides are TGTGCCAGCAGCACCCCCGACGGGAACTCCTACGAGCAGTACTTC. The encoded protein is CASSTPDGNSYEQYF.

This clone appeared once. The V and J genes are TRBV11-2 and TRBJ1-6; tentatively, D is TRBD1 (6 bases). Trimming removed 5 bases at V and 8 bases at J, with 13 bases between. The CDR3 is 14 residues long. The germline V gene has CDR1 SGHAT and CDR2 FQNNGV. The CDR3 nucleotides read TGTGCCAGCAGCAAAAATCCAGGGGATTCACCCCTCCACTTT. Translating gives CASSKNPGDSPLHF.

The J gene is TRBJ2-5, the V gene TRBV7-2; weak D call: TRBD2 (5 bases). Looked up from germline, CDR1 is SGHTA and CDR2 is FQGNSA. The V end lost 0 bases, the J end lost 7 bases, and 6 bases lay between the germline ends. The CDR3 contains 12 residues. CDR3 protein: CASSLARGTQYF. The DNA of the CDR3 is TGTGCCAGCAGCTTAGCCCGGGGGACCCAGTACTTC. Filled out from reference TRBV7-2 and TRBJ2-5, the complete variable domain reads GAGVSQSPSNKVTEKGKDVELRCDPISGHTALYWYRQSLGQGLEFLIYFQGNSAPDKSGLPSDRFSAERTGGSVSTLTIQRTQQEDSAVYLCASSLARGTQYFGPGTRLLVL.

The CDR3 DNA sequence: TGCAGCGCTCGACTAGCGGGGAGCTCTGGGGCCAACGTCCTGACTTTC. Translation gives CSARLAGSSGANVLTF. The V call is TRBV29-1, the J call TRBJ2-6, with TRBD2 identical over 11 bases. The V and J ends lost 7 bases and 0 bases, in that order; junction bases with no gene match: 5. CDR3 length: 16 residues. In germline, CDR1 is SQVTM, CDR2 ANQGSEA.

This chain links TRBV19 with TRBJ1-6; 10 bases align to TRBD1. Per germline, CDR1 LNHDA and CDR2 SQIVND (reference sequence). V lost 4 bases and J lost 8; bases outside the gene matches: 5. The CDR3 runs to 15 residues. Here the CDR3 reads CASSTTGGSDSPLHF. CDR3 sequence (DNA): TGTGCCAGTAGTACGACAGGGGGCAGTGATTCACCCCTCCACTTT.

The chain carries TRBV5-1 and TRBJ2-2; 7 bases line up with TRBD2. Germline loops: CDR1 SGHRS, CDR2 YFSETQ. CDR3 length: 15 amino acids. J was trimmed by 1 base and V by 1 base; bases with no gene match: 1. The CDR3 sequence is CASSLPSGNTGELFF. CDR3 nucleotides: TGCGCCAGCAGCTTGCCTAGCGGGAACACCGGGGAGCTGTTTTTT.

This chain's CDR3 is CASSRSSGGETGELFF. CDR3 in DNA: TGTGCCAGCAGCCGATCTAGCGGAGGAGAAACCGGGGAGCTGTTTTTT. J is TRBJ2-2 and V is TRBV3-1 (or the pseudogene TRBV3-2), with TRBD2 matching 7 bases. V trimming: 4 bases; J trimming: 5 bases; junction bases outside the gene matches: 10. The CDR3 runs to 16 residues. CDR1 and CDR2 (germline): LGHDT, YNNKEL (reference sequence).

This rearrangement joins TRBV3-1 (or the pseudogene TRBV3-2) to TRBJ2-7, with TRBD2 matching 12 bases. The V gene end was trimmed by 4 bases and the J gene end by 6 bases; junction bases not matched to a gene: 7. The germline gives CDR1 LGHDT, CDR2 YNNKEL (reference sequence). This CDR3 is built from 15 residues. The CDR3 loop reads CASSPPGLAGVEQYF. Written as DNA, the CDR3 is TGTGCCAGCAGCCCTCCGGGACTAGCGGGCGTCGAGCAGTACTTC.

The chain employs TRBV6-6 and TRBJ2-2, with a tentative D call TRBD1 (6 bases). The CDR3 is made up of 14 amino acids. Trimming pared 5 bases from V and 1 base from J, leaving 8 bases between. Germline V lookup: CDR1 MNHNY, CDR2 SVGAGI (reference sequence). The CDR3 DNA sequence: TGTGCCAGCAGTCCGGACAGGAACACCGGGGAGCTGTTTTTT. Translated, it gives CASSPDRNTGELFF.

V usage is TRBV4-1 and J usage is TRBJ1-2, with a possible D match to TRBD1 (5 bases). The CDR3 spans 14 residues. The V gene's germline CDR1 is MGHRA and CDR2 YSYEKL. V lost 0 bases, J lost 5 bases, and 10 bases lay in between. CDR3 sequence: CASSQETGGYGYTF. In nucleotides, the CDR3 is TGCGCCAGCAGCCAAGAAACAGGCGGATATGGCTACACCTTC.

The chain has TRBV28 and TRBJ2-1; D possibly corresponds to TRBD1 (6 bases). Trimming stripped 3 bases from V and 3 bases from J, with 9 bases between. The CDR3 runs 14 residues. The germline V gene has CDR1 MDHEN and CDR2 SYDVKM. CDR3 sequence: CASSFYRDYNEQFF. CDR3 in DNA: TGTGCCAGCAGTTTCTACAGGGACTACAATGAGCAGTTCTTC.

The chain employs TRBV15 and TRBJ1-2; TRBD1 might be the D (5 bases). CDR1 and CDR2 (germline): LNHNV, YYDKDF (reference sequence). V lost 1 base to trimming and J lost 4 bases, with 7 bases between them. This CDR3 is built from 13 residues. The CDR3 DNA reads as TGTGCCACCAGCAGAGGCAGGGCCTATGGCTACACCTTC. It encodes CATSRGRAYGYTF. The variable domain in full, with the rest retrieved from reference TRBV15 and TRBJ1-2, is DAMVIQNPRYQVTQFGKPVTLSCSQTLNHNVMYWYQQKSSQAPKLLFHYYDKDFNNEADTPDNFQSRRPNTSFCFLDIRSPGLGDTAMYLCATSRGRAYGYTFGSGTRLTVV.

The chain employs TRBV19 and TRBJ1-1, with D hard to call. There are 13 residues in the CDR3. Germline CDR1 LNHDA, CDR2 SQIVND (reference sequence). Trimming removed 2 bases from V and 3 bases from J, with 7 bases in between. The CDR3 region has the DNA TGTGCCAGTAGTATAAGAGCCGACACTGAAGCTTTCTTT. Translated, it gives CASSIRADTEAFF.

The chain couples TRBV7-3 to TRBJ1-1; D is undetermined. Germline assignment: CDR1 SGHTA and CDR2 FQGTGA. The CDR3 loop spans 13 amino acids. The V end lost 1 base, the J end lost 4 bases, and 7 bases lay between the germline ends. The DNA for the CDR3 is TGTGCCAGCAGCTTAAGTAGGAGCACTGAAGCTTTCTTT. Its translation: CASSLSRSTEAFF. Looking up the rest from reference TRBV7-3 and TRBJ1-1 gives the full variable domain: GAGVSQTPSNKVTEKGKYVELRCDPISGHTALYWYRQSLGQGPEFLIYFQGTGAADDSGLPNDRFFAVRPEGSVSTLKIQRTERGDSAVYLCASSLSRSTEAFFGQGTRLTVV.

This rearrangement joins TRBV4-1 to TRBJ1-2; TRBD1 is a possible D gene (6 bases). Trimming took 1 base from V and 0 from J, leaving 15 bases between them. The CDR3 extends over 17 amino acids. Germline V gene lookup returns CDR1 MGHRA and CDR2 YSYEKL. CDR3 nucleotide sequence: TGCGCCAGCAGCCAAGGAGTGGCCAGGGGCTCTAACTATGGCTACACCTTC. As protein: CASSQGVARGSNYGYTF.

The genes are TRBV5-1 and TRBJ2-2; perhaps TRBD1 as D (6 bases). This CDR3 has 14 amino acids. Deletions cut 1 base from V and 6 bases from J, with 10 bases between. Germline V gives CDR1 SGHRS, CDR2 YFSETQ. The CDR3 region is CASSLKQGPGELFF. The CDR3 DNA follows: TGCGCCAGCAGCTTGAAACAGGGTCCCGGGGAGCTGTTTTTT.

The rearrangement joins TRBV6-4 to TRBJ2-1, with 10 positions matching TRBD2. Unmatched junction bases numbered 2, after V lost 3 bases and J lost 3 bases. Per the germline V gene, CDR1 is MRHNA and CDR2 is SNTAGT. CDR3 length: 15 amino acids. CDR3 sequence (DNA): TGTGCCAGCAGTGAGCTAGCGGGGGACTACAATGAGCAGTTCTTC. This sequence encodes CASSELAGDYNEQFF.

The rearrangement joins TRBV7-9 to TRBJ2-2; the match to TRBD1 covers 7 bases. CDR1 is SEHNR, CDR2 FQNEAQ, per germline (reference sequence). This CDR3 is 15 amino acids long. J was trimmed by 4 bases and V by 5 bases; bases with no gene match: 7. This CDR3 reads CASSPRTGATGELFF. DNA of the CDR3: TGTGCCAGCAGCCCCCGGACAGGCGCCACCGGGGAGCTGTTTTTT.

The V gene is TRBV29-1, the J gene TRBJ2-2; possibly TRBD2 for D (6 bases). V was clipped by 7 bases and J by 2 bases, with 11 bases between them. This CDR3 has 13 amino acids. Germline V gives CDR1 SQVTM, CDR2 ANQGSEA. DNA of the CDR3: TGCAGCGCCCGGGACTCCAACACCGGGGAGCTGTTTTTT. Its translation is CSARDSNTGELFF.

The rearrangement joins TRBV9 to TRBJ2-3; maybe TRBD2 (5 bases). The CDR3 loop spans 15 amino acids. Germline assignment: CDR1 SGDLS and CDR2 YYNGEE. V shed 0 bases and J shed 7 bases, with 15 bases lying between them. The CDR3 sequence is CASSVDGVGLYTQYF. DNA of the CDR3: TGTGCCAGCAGCGTAGACGGGGTGGGCTTATATACGCAGTATTTT.

The chain employs TRBV7-2 and TRBJ1-5; 7 bases align to TRBD1. Germline V gene sequence: CDR1 SGHTA, CDR2 FQGNSA. Trimming at V came to 4 bases and at J to 7 bases, leaving 4 bases not matched to a gene. The CDR3 consists of 13 residues. CDR3 in DNA: TGTGCCAGCAGCTGGGACAGCGGGCAGCCCCAGCATTTT. It codes for CASSWDSGQPQHF.

The chain links TRBV27 to TRBJ1-1; unclear D gene. The CDR3 covers 15 residues. CDR1 and CDR2 from the germline V gene are MNHEY and SMNVEV (reference sequence). V dropped 4 bases and J dropped 5 bases, with 17 bases sitting between them. CDR3 coding DNA: TGTGCCAGCAGTTCCCTACAGAGTCCCACTACTGAAGCTTTCTTT. Translation gives CASSSLQSPTTEAFF.

The chain uses TRBV6-7 and TRBJ1-2; 8 nucleotides align to TRBD1. TRBV6-7 counts as an open reading frame of uncertain function. This CDR3 spans 14 amino acids. Trimming removed 6 bases from V and 5 bases from J; junction bases left unmatched: 8. CDR3 sequence reads: CASRYDRGRYGYTF. The CDR3 DNA reads TGTGCCAGCAGGTATGACAGGGGCAGGTATGGCTACACCTTC.

This clone was observed once. The chain uses TRBV3-1 (or the pseudogene TRBV3-2) and TRBJ2-7; TRBD1 agrees at 9 bases. The germline V gene has CDR1 LGHDT and CDR2 YNNKEL (reference sequence). This CDR3 spans 14 amino acids. V was pared by 1 base and J by 2 bases, with 0 bases of the junction left unmatched. The CDR3 is CASSQGTGAYEQYF. CDR3 sequence (DNA): TGTGCCAGCAGCCAAGGGACAGGGGCCTACGAGCAGTACTTC.

The chain employs TRBV9 and TRBJ1-4; TRBD1 is a possible D gene (5 bases). V gave up 3 bases and J gave up 8 bases, with 11 bases separating them. The CDR3 loop spans 13 amino acids. Per the germline V gene, CDR1 is SGDLS and CDR2 is YYNGEE. CDR3 in amino acids: CASSGQGDEKLFF. DNA of the CDR3: TGTGCCAGCAGCGGTCAGGGCGACGAAAAACTGTTTTTT.

The genes are TRBV6-6 and TRBJ1-2; 8 bases align to TRBD1. With V trimmed by 5 bases and J by 1 base, 3 bases remained unmatched. The CDR3 extends over 14 amino acids. Germline values: CDR1 MNHNY, CDR2 SVGAGI (reference sequence). Here the CDR3 reads CASSNTGGNYGYTF. CDR3 bases: TGTGCCAGCAGTAATACAGGGGGTAACTATGGCTACACCTTC.

V is TRBV7-9 and J is TRBJ1-6, with D perhaps matching TRBD1 (6 bases). Germline assignment: CDR1 SEHNR and CDR2 FQNEAQ (reference sequence). The CDR3 loop spans 14 amino acids. The V end lost 5 bases, the J end lost 6 bases, and 11 bases lay between the germline ends. The CDR3 bases are TGTGCCAGCAGCCTCGGACAGAGTAATTCACCCCTCCACTTT. It codes for CASSLGQSNSPLHF.

The sample holds a few counts of this clone. This chain joins TRBV12-3 or TRBV12-4 and TRBJ1-2; 9 bases are a match to TRBD1. V lost 6 bases, J lost 8 bases, and 7 bases stayed unmatched. The CDR3 has 13 amino acids. This CDR3 is CASSTGTGLGYTF. The DNA of the CDR3 is TGTGCCAGCAGCACCGGGACAGGGCTCGGCTACACCTTC.

The V and J genes are TRBV28 and TRBJ1-3; TRBD1 matches 8 bases. V lost 4 bases and J lost 4; bases outside the gene matches: 15. The CDR3 has 18 residues. Germline V gives CDR1 MDHEN, CDR2 SYDVKM. The CDR3 region is CASSYTGGSRYRGNTIYF. The CDR3 DNA sequence: TGTGCCAGCAGTTATACAGGGGGTAGTCGATATAGGGGAAACACCATATATTTT.

The V call is TRBV7-9, the J call TRBJ2-7, with 7 bases aligning to TRBD2. In germline, CDR1 is SEHNR, CDR2 FQNEAQ (reference sequence). There are 17 residues in the CDR3. V gave up 0 bases and J gave up 1 base; unmatched junction bases: 9. The CDR3: CASSLADLGDYSYEQYF. The CDR3 nucleotides are TGTGCCAGCAGCTTAGCGGATTTAGGGGACTATTCCTACGAGCAGTACTTC.